The 30 T cell receptor beta chains reported below all come from one sample, sequenced in a study of blood T cells in healthy people across ages. PCR was performed a second time for roughly 7 to 11 cycles using a sample-barcoded 5' primer and a J-beta primer mix. One entry per CDR3 protein results from TCRdb running MiXCR on the 5' RACE reads. The sample gives approximately 680,000 distinct CDR3 sequences, about 30% of which show up once; roughly 15% is in the top ten. Sequenced: blood. These receptors all come from a woman aged 80 or over in good health.

On this clonotype itself: A read error may explain this, as a much larger clone is one base away. This chain links TRBV15 with TRBJ2-7, with 7 bases aligning to TRBD1. Germline V gene sequence: CDR1 LNHNV, CDR2 YYDKDF (reference sequence). The V gene end was trimmed by 3 bases and the J gene end by 7 bases; junction bases not matched to a gene: 12. The CDR3 runs to 15 residues. CDR3 nucleotides: TGTGCCACCAGCAGCCCCAGGACAGGCCGCAATGAGCAGTACTTC. It translates to CATSSPRTGRNEQYF.

The chain joins TRBV7-2 to TRBJ1-1; 7 bases are a match to TRBD1. Germline V CDR1 and CDR2: SGHTA, FQGNSA. The CDR3 is 15 residues long. Losses at the gene ends were 1 base for V and 11 bases for J; bases not matched to a gene: 13. The CDR3: CASSLVSPRQGEAFF. The CDR3 DNA is TGTGCCAGCAGCTTAGTTTCGCCCAGACAGGGTGAGGCTTTCTTT.

This clonotype appeared a few times. The J gene is TRBJ2-2, the V gene TRBV6-4; D unclear. V gave up 2 bases and J gave up 0 bases, with 1 base separating them. Germline V gene data show CDR1 as MRHNA and CDR2 as SNTAGT. The CDR3 has 13 amino acids. The CDR3 loop reads CASSDPNTGELFF. CDR3 in DNA: TGTGCCAGCAGTGACCCGAACACCGGGGAGCTGTTTTTT.

This clonotype showed up just a few times. A much larger clone sits a single nucleotide away, making a read error possible. The V call is TRBV27, the J call TRBJ2-3; D is unclear. This CDR3 region has 10 residues. Trimming shortened V by 9 bases and J by 4 bases, and 5 bases separated the two germline ends. Per the germline V gene, CDR1 is MNHEY and CDR2 is SMNVEV (reference sequence). CDR3 DNA sequence: TGTGCCAGTGGCCCAGATACGCAGTATTTT. This sequence encodes CASGPDTQYF.

This clonotype has ten or more counts. The chain has TRBV5-1 and TRBJ2-1; D might be TRBD1 (6 bases). Germline assignment: CDR1 SGHRS and CDR2 YFSETQ. Deletions cut 0 bases from V and 8 bases from J, with 12 bases between. CDR3 length: 14 residues. In nucleotides, the CDR3 is TGCGCCAGCAGCTTGGGTTCAGGGGCGGATGAGCAGTTCTTC. It is translated as CASSLGSGADEQFF.

This sequence joins TRBV30 and TRBJ1-3; D is ambiguous. Trimming pared 2 bases from V and 4 bases from J, leaving 9 bases between. Germline CDR1 reads GTSNPN; CDR2 reads SVGIG (reference sequence). This CDR3 spans 13 amino acids. In DNA, the CDR3 is TGTGCCTGGAGTCCCAACTCCGGAAACACCATATATTTT. Its translation: CAWSPNSGNTIYF.

This clonotype showed up many times. The rearrangement links TRBV7-2 to TRBJ1-2; D unclear. The CDR3 has 14 amino acids. Germline CDR1 reads SGHTA; CDR2 reads FQGNSA. The V end lost 1 base, the J end lost 4 bases, and 10 bases lay between the germline ends. CDR3 coding DNA: TGTGCCAGCAGCTTAGATCCGGCTTTCTATGGCTACACCTTC. Translation gives CASSLDPAFYGYTF. The variable domain in full, with the rest retrieved from reference TRBV7-2 and TRBJ1-2, is GAGVSQSPSNKVTEKGKDVELRCDPISGHTALYWYRQSLGQGLEFLIYFQGNSAPDKSGLPSDRFSAERTGGSVSTLTIQRTQQEDSAVYLCASSLDPAFYGYTFGSGTRLTVV.

This clonotype was seen repeatedly, ten times or more. The chain recombines TRBV2 with TRBJ2-7; a weak D match, TRBD1 (6 bases). The V gene lost 5 bases and the J gene lost 7 bases, with 12 bases spanning the gap. The germline V gene encodes CDR1 SNHLY and CDR2 FYNNEI. The CDR3 has 12 amino acids. The chain's CDR3 is CASSIQGREQYF. The CDR3 nucleotides read TGTGCCAGCAGTATACAGGGTCGGGAGCAGTACTTC.

This clonotype was recorded a few times. The chain uses TRBV7-9 and TRBJ2-7; D is uncertain. Germline V CDR1 and CDR2: SEHNR, FQNEAQ (reference sequence). The V end was cut by 1 base, the J end by 0 bases, with 7 bases between. This CDR3 contains 14 residues. The CDR3 loop reads CASSLDLRSYEQYF. In DNA form, the CDR3 reads TGTGCCAGCAGCTTAGACCTTCGCTCCTACGAGCAGTACTTC.

A word on this clonotype: The junction and the germline gene differ at one end; a read error may be behind it. The chain combines TRBV20-1 with TRBJ2-3; TRBD2 agrees at 13 bases. Germline V gives CDR1 DFQATT, CDR2 SNEGSKA (reference sequence). The CDR3 is 17 amino acids. This CDR3 reads CSARGTSGVPFTDTQYF. CDR3 sequence (DNA): TGCAGTGCGAGAGGGACTAGCGGGGTACCGTTCACAGATACGCAGTATTTT.

There are many counts of this clonotype. The chain links TRBV5-1 to TRBJ2-3, with D maybe TRBD2 (5 bases). CDR1 SGHRS and CDR2 YFSETQ come from the germline V gene. The length of the CDR3 is 14 residues. The V end lost 2 bases, the J end lost 4 bases, and 11 bases lay between the germline ends. As DNA, the CDR3 is TGCGCCAGCAGCTTCGATCCGGGGTCAGATACGCAGTATTTT. It codes for CASSFDPGSDTQYF.

This clonotype appeared many times. The chain carries TRBV20-1 and TRBJ2-3, with no clear D. Germline-derived CDR1 and CDR2 are DFQATT and SNEGSKA (reference sequence). Trimming removed 3 bases from V and 1 base from J, with 20 bases in between. This CDR3 spans 17 amino acids. CDR3 sequence reads: CSASAPLGSAGTDTQYF. The DNA for the CDR3 is TGCAGTGCTAGCGCCCCGTTAGGCTCAGCAGGCACAGATACGCAGTATTTT.

The V call is TRBV5-1, the J call TRBJ1-3, with 7 nucleotides matching TRBD1. J was trimmed by 0 bases and V by 3 bases; bases with no gene match: 27. Germline V gene lookup returns CDR1 SGHRS and CDR2 YFSETQ. The CDR3 is 23 residues long. The CDR3 sequence: CASSSEYRRQGAQPNFSGNTIYF. DNA for the CDR3: TGCGCCAGCAGCTCCGAATACCGACGACAGGGTGCCCAGCCCAATTTCTCTGGAAACACCATATATTTT.

The chain links TRBV20-1 to TRBJ1-5; 7 bases fit TRBD1. This CDR3 has 13 residues. The junction had 2 bases not matched to a gene; V was cut back by 3 bases and J by 3 bases. The V gene's germline CDR1 is DFQATT and CDR2 SNEGSKA (reference sequence). The DNA of the CDR3 is TGCAGTGCTAGGGACAGGAACAATCAGCCCCAGCATTTT. Encoded protein: CSARDRNNQPQHF.

As regards this clonotype: One end of the junction is discordant with germline, which a read error may explain. The V and J genes are TRBV6-6 and TRBJ1-6, with 9 bases matching TRBD1. Germline V gene lookup returns CDR1 MNHNY and CDR2 SVGAGI (reference sequence). This CDR3 has 15 residues. CDR3 sequence: CASSYVRDRASPPHF. The CDR3 nucleotides are TGTGCCAGCAGTTACGTCCGGGACAGGGCTTCACCCCCCCACTTT.

This clonotype was recorded at least ten times. This chain joins TRBV20-1 and TRBJ1-1; no reliable D call. The germline V gene has CDR1 DFQATT and CDR2 SNEGSKA (reference sequence). CDR3 length: 15 amino acids. Trimming took off 2 bases at V and 1 base at J, with 14 bases between the two ends. The chain's CDR3 is CSARSSIGRNTEAFF. CDR3 nucleotides: TGCAGTGCTAGATCCTCGATAGGGAGGAACACTGAAGCTTTCTTT.

This clonotype has a count of ten or more. The chain recombines TRBV20-1 with TRBJ2-1; D may be TRBD1 or TRBD2 (5 bases each). V was clipped by 4 bases and J by 9 bases, with 22 bases between them. CDR1 and CDR2 (germline): DFQATT, SNEGSKA (reference sequence). This CDR3 is built from 15 residues. The CDR3 nucleotides read TGCAGTGCTATCCTTAGGGGACCCCTATTCGGTGAGCAGTTCTTC. Its translation: CSAILRGPLFGEQFF.

This clonotype has ten or more counts. The J gene is TRBJ2-7, the V gene TRBV2; D ambiguous. Germline CDR1 SNHLY, CDR2 FYNNEI. The V gene lost 4 bases and the J gene lost 0 bases, with 7 bases spanning the gap. This CDR3 has 13 amino acids. The CDR3 spells CASSVDHSYEQYF. The CDR3 DNA reads TGTGCCAGCAGTGTGGACCACTCCTACGAGCAGTACTTC.

The V and J genes are TRBV30 and TRBJ1-2; D call uncertain. The V gene's germline CDR1 is GTSNPN and CDR2 SVGIG (reference sequence). V lost 1 base to trimming and J lost 8 bases, with 17 bases between them. The CDR3 runs 14 residues. The CDR3 region is CAWSGRRQTLGYTF. In DNA, the CDR3 is TGTGCCTGGAGTGGTCGTCGGCAGACGTTAGGCTACACCTTC. The full variable domain, in which reference TRBV30 and TRBJ1-2 provide the parts outside the CDR3, is SQTIHQWPATLVQPVGSPLSLECTVEGTSNPNLYWYRQAAGRGLQLLFYSVGIGQISSEVPQNLSASRPQDRQFILSSKKLLLSDSGFYLCAWSGRRQTLGYTFGSGTRLTVV.

The chain combines TRBV10-3 with TRBJ1-3, with D maybe TRBD1 (5 bases). The V and J ends lost 4 bases and 0 bases respectively, with 10 bases between them. CDR1 and CDR2 from the germline V gene are ENHRY and SYGVKD. This CDR3 region has 15 residues. DNA of the CDR3: TGTGCCATCAGTGGTGGGGACTACTCTGGAAACACCATATATTTT. Protein sequence: CAISGGDYSGNTIYF.

This clonotype has a count of ten or more. This chain uses TRBV5-1 with TRBJ2-3; no clear D. Germline lookup yields CDR1 SGHRS and CDR2 YFSETQ. This CDR3 contains 16 residues. Trimming shortened V by 5 bases and J by 0 bases, and 16 bases separated the two germline ends. The CDR3 region has the DNA TGCGCCAGCAGTCTGGACGGGCCGGCTAGCACAGATACGCAGTATTTT. Its protein product is CASSLDGPASTDTQYF.

The V gene is TRBV11-2, the J gene TRBJ2-3; D perhaps matches TRBD1 (5 bases). Trimming cost V 5 bases and J 6 bases, with 12 bases left between them. This CDR3 contains 13 residues. Germline CDR1 is SGHAT and CDR2 is FQNNGV. Here the CDR3 DNA reads TGTGCCAGCAGCCCGGCAGGGCCTGATACGCAGTATTTT. Translation gives CASSPAGPDTQYF.

On this clonotype: At one boundary the junction diverges from the germline segment, which might be a read error. This chain connects TRBV5-1 to TRBJ1-4, with D perhaps matching TRBD1 (5 bases). From germline, CDR1 is SGHRS and CDR2 YFSETQ. The CDR3 consists of 14 residues. CDR3 nucleotide sequence: TGCGTCAGCAGTGACAGCCACCTTAATGAAAAACTGTTTTTT. This translates into CVSSDSHLNEKLFF.

The chain combines TRBV20-1 with TRBJ1-1, with D perhaps matching TRBD1 (5 bases). The germline V gene encodes CDR1 DFQATT and CDR2 SNEGSKA (reference sequence). Trimming left V 3 bases short and J 6 bases short, with 11 bases between. The CDR3 sequence is 12 residues long. The CDR3 loop is CSASQGRAEAFF. CDR3 DNA: TGCAGTGCTAGCCAGGGCCGGGCTGAAGCTTTCTTT.

This clonotype was recorded many times. The CDR3 loop is CASSLPGGASGELFF. The CDR3 nucleotides are TGTGCCAGCAGTTTACCCGGGGGGGCCTCCGGGGAGCTGTTTTTT. The chain employs TRBV27 and TRBJ2-2; 8 bases align to TRBD2. Germline V lookup: CDR1 MNHEY, CDR2 SMNVEV (reference sequence). With 2 bases clipped from V and 6 bases from J, the junction kept 5 bases outside the gene matches. This CDR3 contains 15 residues.

This clonotype showed up many times. V and J are TRBV6-5 and TRBJ2-2, with a tentative D call TRBD2 (6 bases). V was cut by 5 bases and J by 0 bases, with 10 bases left in between. The CDR3 has 15 amino acids. CDR1 is MNHEY, CDR2 SVGAGI, per germline. Written as DNA, the CDR3 is TGTGCCAGCAGTCCAGGGACTTCGAACACCGGGGAGCTGTTTTTT. Encoded protein: CASSPGTSNTGELFF.

The CDR3 spells CASSFRGGRTDTQYF. CDR3 bases: TGTGCCAGCAGTTTTCGGGGGGGGAGGACAGATACGCAGTATTTT. The chain employs TRBV12-3 or TRBV12-4 and TRBJ2-3; TRBD2 matches at 8 bases. Unmatched junction bases numbered 5, after V lost 3 bases and J lost 3 bases. The CDR3 has 15 residues.

The chain has TRBV9 and TRBJ2-4; the D call may be TRBD1 or TRBD2 (5 bases each). Matching the DNA end better, TRBJ2-7 makes the J call doubtful. Germline CDR1 is SGDLS and CDR2 is YYNGEE. The CDR3 consists of 13 residues. As DNA, the CDR3 is TGTGCCAGCAGCCCCTTTGGGGGTTACGAGCAGTACTTC. Protein sequence: CASSPFGGYEQYF.

In its sample, this clonotype was seen once. A much larger clone lies one base from this, so it may be a read error. V and J are TRBV19 and TRBJ1-2; D remains unclear. Per germline, CDR1 LNHDA and CDR2 SQIVND (reference sequence). V gave up 7 bases and J gave up 0 bases, with 15 bases separating them. The CDR3 is made up of 15 amino acids. The CDR3 protein is CASNLGRSPNYGYTF. CDR3 in DNA: TGTGCCAGTAATCTTGGCAGATCACCTAACTATGGCTACACCTTC.

This sequence joins TRBV12-3 or TRBV12-4 and TRBJ2-7; D may be TRBD2 (6 bases). The ends were cut back, 6 bases at V and 7 bases at J, with 16 bases in the middle. CDR3 length: 13 amino acids. The CDR3 spells CASSPGPAGEQYF. Written as DNA, the CDR3 is TGTGCCAGCAGCCCGGGGCCGGCGGGGGAGCAGTACTTC.